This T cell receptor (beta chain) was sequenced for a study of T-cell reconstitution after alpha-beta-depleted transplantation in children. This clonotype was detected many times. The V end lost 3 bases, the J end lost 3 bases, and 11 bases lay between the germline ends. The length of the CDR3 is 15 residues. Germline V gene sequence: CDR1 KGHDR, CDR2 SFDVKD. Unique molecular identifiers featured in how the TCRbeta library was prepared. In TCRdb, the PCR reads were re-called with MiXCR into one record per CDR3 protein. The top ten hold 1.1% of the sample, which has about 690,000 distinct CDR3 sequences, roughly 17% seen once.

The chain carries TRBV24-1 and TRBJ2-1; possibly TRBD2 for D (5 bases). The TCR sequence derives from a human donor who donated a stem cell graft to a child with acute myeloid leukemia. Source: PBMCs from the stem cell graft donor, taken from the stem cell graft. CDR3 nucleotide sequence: TGTGCCACCAGTGATGCGGCCCGGGACTACAATGAGCAGTTCTTC. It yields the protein CATSDAARDYNEQFF.